The source of this T cell receptor (beta chain) is a study of blood T cell repertoires in COVID-19. Looking at the study overall: T cells, B-cell-depleted T cells, or PBMCs supplied cDNA or gDNA.

Some clones are missing from TCRdb's copy, which holds only in-frame ones; the method was immunoSEQ multiplex PCR. Of about 120,000 clones in the sample, about 85% are singletons; the top ten hold over 7%. The sequence was collected from a human donor in a cohort sampled during active COVID-19. Sequenced: peripheral blood.

This chain's CDR3 is CASSNGVNYEQYF. Here the CDR3 DNA reads TGTGCCAGTTCGAACGGGGTGAATTACGAGCAGTACTTC. The V call is TRBV19, the J call TRBJ2-7; possible D gene TRBD2, 5 bases. V was pared by 8 bases and J by 4 bases, with 15 bases between. The germline V gene encodes CDR1 LNHDA and CDR2 SQIVND (reference sequence). This CDR3 comprises 13 residues.